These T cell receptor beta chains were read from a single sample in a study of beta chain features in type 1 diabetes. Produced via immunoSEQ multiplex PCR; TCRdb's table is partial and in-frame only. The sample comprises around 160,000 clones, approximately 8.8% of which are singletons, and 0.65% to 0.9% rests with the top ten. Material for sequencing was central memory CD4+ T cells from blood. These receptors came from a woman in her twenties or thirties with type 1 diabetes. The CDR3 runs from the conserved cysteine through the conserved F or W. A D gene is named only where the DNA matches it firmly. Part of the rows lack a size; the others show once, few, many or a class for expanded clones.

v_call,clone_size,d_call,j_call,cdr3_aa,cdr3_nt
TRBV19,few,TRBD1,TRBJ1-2,CASSVQGTNYGYTF,TGTGCCAGTAGTGTACAGGGGACTAACTATGGCTACACCTTC
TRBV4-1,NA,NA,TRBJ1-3,CASSQETDTSGNTIYF,TGCGCCAGCAGCCAAGAGACGGACACCTCTGGAAACACCATATATTTT
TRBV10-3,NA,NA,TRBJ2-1,CATTHRTLRNEQFF,TGTGCCACCACCCATAGGACACTCCGGAATGAGCAGTTCTTC
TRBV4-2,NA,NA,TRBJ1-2,CASSQDQGVESYGYTF,TGTGCCAGCAGCCAAGATCAGGGTGTAGAGTCCTATGGCTACACCTTC
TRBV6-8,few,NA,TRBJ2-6,CASSYGRTALSGANVLTF,TGTGCCAGCAGTTACGGTCGGACAGCCCTCTCTGGGGCCAACGTCCTGACTTTC
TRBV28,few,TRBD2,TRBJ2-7,CASSSIRDYGSHEQYF,TGTGCCAGCAGTTCCATCCGGGACTACGGTTCTCACGAGCAGTACTTC
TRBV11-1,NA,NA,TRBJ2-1,CASSLERGGYNEQFF,TGTGCCAGCAGCTTAGAAAGGGGGGGGTACAATGAGCAGTTCTTC
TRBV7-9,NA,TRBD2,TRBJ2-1,CASNQLAGGYNEQFF,TGTGCCAGCAACCAACTAGCGGGAGGTTACAATGAGCAGTTCTTC
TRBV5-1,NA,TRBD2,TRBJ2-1,CASRPTSSLYNEQFF,TGCGCCAGCAGGCCGACTAGCTCCCTCTACAATGAGCAGTTCTTC
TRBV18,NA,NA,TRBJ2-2,CASSPQYRTENTGELFF,TGTGCCAGCTCACCACAGTACAGGACCGAGAACACCGGGGAGCTGTTTTTT
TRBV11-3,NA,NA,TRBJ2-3,CASSLGQTDTQYF,TGTGCCAGCAGCTTAGGACAGACAGATACGCAGTATTTT
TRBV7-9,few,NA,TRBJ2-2,CASSWTDFGGELFF,TGTGCCAGCAGCTGGACTGACTTTGGCGGGGAGCTGTTTTTT
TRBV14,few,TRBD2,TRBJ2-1,CASSQASGYNEQFF,TGTGCCAGCAGCCAGGCTAGCGGGTACAATGAGCAGTTCTTC
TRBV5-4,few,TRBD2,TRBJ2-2,CASRRTGTSGYGELFF,TGTGCCAGCAGACGGACCGGGACTAGCGGGTACGGGGAGCTGTTTTTT
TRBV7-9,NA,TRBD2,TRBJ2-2,CASSQAGGNTGELFF,TGTGCCAGCAGCCAGGCGGGAGGGAACACCGGGGAGCTGTTTTTT
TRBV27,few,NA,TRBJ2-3,CASSLRGMGTRDTQYF,TGTGCCAGCAGTTTACGGGGAATGGGGACACGGGATACGCAGTATTTT
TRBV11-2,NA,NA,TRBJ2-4,CASIVAKNIQYF,TGTGCCAGCATAGTGGCCAAAAACATTCAGTACTTC
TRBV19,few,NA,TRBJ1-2,CASKSTGNYGYTF,TGTGCCAGTAAATCTACGGGGAATTACGGCTACACCTTC
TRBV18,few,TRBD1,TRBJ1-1,CASSPIRGKGANTEAFF,TGTGCCAGCTCACCGATTAGGGGCAAGGGGGCTAACACTGAAGCTTTCTTT
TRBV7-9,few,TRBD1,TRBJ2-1,CASSLAGTGGEQFF,TGTGCCAGCAGCTTGGCCGGGACAGGGGGGGAGCAGTTCTTC
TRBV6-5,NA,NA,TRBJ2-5,CASSTLQREETQYF,TGTGCCAGCAGTACCCTCCAGAGGGAAGAGACCCAGTACTTC